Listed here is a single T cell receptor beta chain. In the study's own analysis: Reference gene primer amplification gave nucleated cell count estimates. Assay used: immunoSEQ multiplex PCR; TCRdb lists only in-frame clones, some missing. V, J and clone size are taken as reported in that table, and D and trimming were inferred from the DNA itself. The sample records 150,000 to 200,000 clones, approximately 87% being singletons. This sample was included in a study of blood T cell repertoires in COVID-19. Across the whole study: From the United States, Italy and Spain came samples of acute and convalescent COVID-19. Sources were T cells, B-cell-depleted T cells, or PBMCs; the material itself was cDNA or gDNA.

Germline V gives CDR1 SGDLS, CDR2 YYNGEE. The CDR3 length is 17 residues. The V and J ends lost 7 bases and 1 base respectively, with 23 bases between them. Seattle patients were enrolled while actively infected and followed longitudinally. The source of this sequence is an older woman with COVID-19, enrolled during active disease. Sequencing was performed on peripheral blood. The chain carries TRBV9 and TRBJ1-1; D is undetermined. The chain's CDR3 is CASRRLEGPWRNTEAFF. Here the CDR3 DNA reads TGTGCCAGCCGGCGCTTGGAGGGTCCCTGGCGGAACACTGAAGCTTTCTTT.